This T cell receptor beta chain was identified in a study of blood T cells in healthy people across ages. Study-level points and caveats: The study found more naive CD4+ cells and higher diversity in long-lived than aged donors. Age brought a roughly linear fall in TCR beta diversity measured per million T cells.

Concerning this clonotype: The antigen is unknown.

Germline loops: CDR1 MDHEN, CDR2 SYDVKM. The CDR3 covers 13 residues. The ends were cut back, 7 bases at V and 0 bases at J, with 7 bases in the middle. Healthy Caucasians from Russia aged about 6 to 95 served as donors. A sample-barcoded 5' primer and a J-beta primer mix were used in a second PCR of roughly 6 to 11 cycles. MiXCR was run by TCRdb on the 5' RACE reads, yielding one entry per CDR3 protein. The sample consists of about 680,000 distinct CDR3 sequences, approximately 50% of them appearing once. This chain uses TRBV28 with TRBJ1-5; unclear D gene. This clonotype was obtained from a woman aged 55-69 years in good health. The sample comprised blood. The CDR3 sequence is CASMSYSNQPQHF. CDR3 sequence (DNA): TGTGCCAGCATGTCGTATAGCAATCAGCCCCAGCATTTT.